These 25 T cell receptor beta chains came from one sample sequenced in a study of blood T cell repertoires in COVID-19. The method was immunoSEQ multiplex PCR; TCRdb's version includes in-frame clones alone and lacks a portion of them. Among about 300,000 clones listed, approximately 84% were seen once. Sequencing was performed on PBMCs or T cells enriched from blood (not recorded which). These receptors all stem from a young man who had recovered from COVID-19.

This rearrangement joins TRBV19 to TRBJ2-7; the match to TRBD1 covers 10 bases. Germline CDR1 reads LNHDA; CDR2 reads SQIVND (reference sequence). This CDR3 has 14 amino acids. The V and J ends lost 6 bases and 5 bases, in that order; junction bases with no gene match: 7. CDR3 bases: TGTGCCAGTAGCCTGACAGGGGGCGTGAACGAGCAGTACTTC. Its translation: CASSLTGGVNEQYF.

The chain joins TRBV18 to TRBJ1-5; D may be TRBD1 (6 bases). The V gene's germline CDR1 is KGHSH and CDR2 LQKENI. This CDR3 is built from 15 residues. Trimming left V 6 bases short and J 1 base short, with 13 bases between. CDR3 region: CASSPGQGSNQPQHF. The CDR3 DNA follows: TGTGCCAGCTCCCCCGGTCAGGGGAGCAATCAGCCCCAGCATTTT.

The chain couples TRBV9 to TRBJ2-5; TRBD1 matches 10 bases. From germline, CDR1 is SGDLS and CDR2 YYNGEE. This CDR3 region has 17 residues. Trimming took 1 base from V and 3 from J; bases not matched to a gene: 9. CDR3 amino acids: CASSVMDGTGVKETQYF. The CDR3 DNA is TGTGCCAGCAGCGTAATGGACGGGACAGGGGTTAAAGAGACCCAGTACTTC. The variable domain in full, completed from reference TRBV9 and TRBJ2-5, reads DSGVTQTPKHLITATGQRVTLRCSPRSGDLSVYWYQQSLDQGLQFLIQYYNGEERAKGNILERFSAQQFPDLHSELNLSSLELGDSALYFCASSVMDGTGVKETQYFGPGTRLLVL.

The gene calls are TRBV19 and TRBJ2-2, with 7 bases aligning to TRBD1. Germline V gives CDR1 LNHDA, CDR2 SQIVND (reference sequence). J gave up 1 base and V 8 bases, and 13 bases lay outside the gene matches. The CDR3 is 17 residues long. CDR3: CASLGGRGLGNTGELFF. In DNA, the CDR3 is TGTGCCAGTCTAGGGGGCAGGGGTTTGGGGAACACCGGGGAGCTGTTTTTT.

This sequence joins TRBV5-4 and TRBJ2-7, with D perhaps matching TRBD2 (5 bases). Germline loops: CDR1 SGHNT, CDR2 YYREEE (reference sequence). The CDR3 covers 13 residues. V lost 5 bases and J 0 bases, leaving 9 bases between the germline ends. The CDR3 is CASRKGDSYEQYF. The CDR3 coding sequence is TGTGCCAGCAGGAAGGGAGACTCCTACGAGCAGTACTTC.

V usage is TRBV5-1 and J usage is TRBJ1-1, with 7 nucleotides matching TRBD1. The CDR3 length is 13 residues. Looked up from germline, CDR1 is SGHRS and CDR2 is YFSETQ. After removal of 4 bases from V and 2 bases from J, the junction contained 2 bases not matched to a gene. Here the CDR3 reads CASSGTVNTEAFF. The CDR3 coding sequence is TGCGCCAGCAGCGGGACAGTTAACACTGAAGCTTTCTTT.

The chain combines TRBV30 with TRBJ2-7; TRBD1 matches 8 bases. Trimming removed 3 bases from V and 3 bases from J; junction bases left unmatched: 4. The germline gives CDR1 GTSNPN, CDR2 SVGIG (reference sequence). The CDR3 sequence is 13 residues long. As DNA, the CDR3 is TGTGCCTGGAGCGGGACAGGACGCTACGAGCAGTACTTC. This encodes CAWSGTGRYEQYF.

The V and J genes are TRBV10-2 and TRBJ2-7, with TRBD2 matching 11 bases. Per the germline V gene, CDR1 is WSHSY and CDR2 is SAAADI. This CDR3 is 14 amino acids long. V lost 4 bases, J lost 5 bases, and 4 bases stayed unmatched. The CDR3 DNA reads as TGCGCCAGCAGTGTAGCGGGGGGGCGTAACGAGCAGTACTTC. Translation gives CASSVAGGRNEQYF.

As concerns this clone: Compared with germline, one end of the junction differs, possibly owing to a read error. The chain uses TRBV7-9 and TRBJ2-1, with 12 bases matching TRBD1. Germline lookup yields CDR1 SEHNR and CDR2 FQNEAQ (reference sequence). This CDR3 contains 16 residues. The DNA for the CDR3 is TGTGCCAGCAGCTTAGCTTACCCGCCCCGGGGACAGGGGGCTCTCTTC. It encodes CASSLAYPPRGQGALF.

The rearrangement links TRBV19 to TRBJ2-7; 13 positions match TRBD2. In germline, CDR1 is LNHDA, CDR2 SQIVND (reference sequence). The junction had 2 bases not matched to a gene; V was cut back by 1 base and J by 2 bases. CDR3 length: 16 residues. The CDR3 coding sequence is TGTGCCAGTAGTATAGGGGGACTAGCGGGGACCTACGAGCAGTACTTC. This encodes CASSIGGLAGTYEQYF.

This CDR3 is CASSSRQGAYEQYF. In DNA, the CDR3 is TGTGCCAGCAGCTCAAGACAGGGGGCTTACGAGCAGTACTTC. The gene calls are TRBV7-2 and TRBJ2-7, with TRBD1 matching 10 bases. V lost 4 bases to trimming and J lost 4 bases; unmatched junction nucleotides: 4. CDR1 and CDR2 (germline): SGHTA, FQGNSA. The CDR3 spans 14 residues.

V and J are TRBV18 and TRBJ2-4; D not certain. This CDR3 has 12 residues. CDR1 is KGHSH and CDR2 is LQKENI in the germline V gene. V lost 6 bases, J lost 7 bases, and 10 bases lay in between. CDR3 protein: CASSKPRNIQYF. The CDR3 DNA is TGTGCCAGCTCGAAACCGCGTAACATTCAGTACTTC.

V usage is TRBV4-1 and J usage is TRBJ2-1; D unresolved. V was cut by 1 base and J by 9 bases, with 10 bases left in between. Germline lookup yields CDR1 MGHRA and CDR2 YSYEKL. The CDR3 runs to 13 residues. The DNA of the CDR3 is TGCGCCAGCAGCCAAGGCCAGGCTGGTGAGCAGTTCTTC. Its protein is CASSQGQAGEQFF.

This CDR3 is CASGSSNEQFF. The CDR3 DNA sequence: TGTGCTAGTGGCTCCAGCAATGAGCAGTTCTTC. The chain carries TRBV12-5 and TRBJ2-1, with D uncertain. The CDR3 covers 11 residues. CDR1 and CDR2 from the germline V gene are LGHNT and FRNRAP. Trimming pared 6 bases from V and 6 bases from J, leaving 6 bases between.

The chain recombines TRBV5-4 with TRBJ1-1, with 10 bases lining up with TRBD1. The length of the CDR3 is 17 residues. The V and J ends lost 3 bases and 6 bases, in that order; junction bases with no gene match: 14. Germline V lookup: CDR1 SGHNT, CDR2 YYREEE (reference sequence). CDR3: CASSSGTGVNGFPEAFF. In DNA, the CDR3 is TGTGCCAGCAGCTCCGGGACAGGGGTAAATGGGTTCCCTGAAGCTTTCTTT.

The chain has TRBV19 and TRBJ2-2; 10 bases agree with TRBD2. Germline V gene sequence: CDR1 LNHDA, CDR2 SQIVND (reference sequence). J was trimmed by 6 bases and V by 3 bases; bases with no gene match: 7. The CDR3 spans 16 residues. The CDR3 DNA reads TGTGCCAGTAGTATCCGCCTAGCGGGGGCGGCCGGGGAGCTGTTTTTT. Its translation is CASSIRLAGAAGELFF.

CDR3 region: CASSPRQSMNTEAFF. CDR3 bases: TGCGCCAGCAGCCCCAGACAGTCGATGAACACTGAAGCTTTCTTT. The chain carries TRBV5-1 and TRBJ1-1, with a tentative D call TRBD1 (5 bases). Germline CDR1 SGHRS, CDR2 YFSETQ. The CDR3 totals 15 residues. Between the trimmed V and J ends, which lost 4 bases and 0 bases, there was a span of 13 bases.

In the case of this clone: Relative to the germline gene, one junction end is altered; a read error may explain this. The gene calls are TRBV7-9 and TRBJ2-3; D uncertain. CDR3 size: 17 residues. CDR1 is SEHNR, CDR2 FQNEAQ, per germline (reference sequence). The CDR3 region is CANSPQDPLSSTDTQYF. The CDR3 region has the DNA TGTGCCAACAGCCCACAAGATCCCTTGTCTAGCACAGATACGCAGTATTTT.

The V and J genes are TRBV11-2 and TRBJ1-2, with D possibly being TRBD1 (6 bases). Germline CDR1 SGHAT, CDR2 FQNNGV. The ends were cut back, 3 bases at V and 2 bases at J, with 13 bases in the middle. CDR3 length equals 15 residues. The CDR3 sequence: CASSLFDQGNYGYTF. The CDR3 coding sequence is TGTGCCAGCAGCTTGTTCGACCAGGGGAACTATGGCTACACCTTC. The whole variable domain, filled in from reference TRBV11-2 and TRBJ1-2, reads EAGVAQSPRYKIIEKRQSVAFWCNPISGHATLYWYQQILGQGPKLLIQFQNNGVVDDSQLPKDRFSAERLKGVDSTLKIQPAKLEDSAVYLCASSLFDQGNYGYTFGSGTRLTVV.

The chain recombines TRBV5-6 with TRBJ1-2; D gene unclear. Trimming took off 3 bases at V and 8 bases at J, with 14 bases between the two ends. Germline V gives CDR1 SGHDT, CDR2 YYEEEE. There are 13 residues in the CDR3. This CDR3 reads CASSSPDFLGYTF. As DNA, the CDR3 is TGTGCCAGCAGCTCCCCAGACTTCTTGGGCTACACCTTC.

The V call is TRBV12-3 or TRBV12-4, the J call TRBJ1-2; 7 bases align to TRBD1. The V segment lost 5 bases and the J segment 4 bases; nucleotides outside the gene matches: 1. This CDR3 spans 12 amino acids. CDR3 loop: CASSPGGYGYTF. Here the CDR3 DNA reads TGTGCCAGCAGTCCAGGGGGCTATGGCTACACCTTC.

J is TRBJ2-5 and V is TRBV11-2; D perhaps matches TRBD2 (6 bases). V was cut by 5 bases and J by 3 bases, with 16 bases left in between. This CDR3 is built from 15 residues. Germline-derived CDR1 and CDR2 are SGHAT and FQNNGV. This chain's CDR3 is CASSRGTLPEETQYF. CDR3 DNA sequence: TGTGCCAGCAGCCGGGGGACGCTGCCAGAAGAGACCCAGTACTTC.

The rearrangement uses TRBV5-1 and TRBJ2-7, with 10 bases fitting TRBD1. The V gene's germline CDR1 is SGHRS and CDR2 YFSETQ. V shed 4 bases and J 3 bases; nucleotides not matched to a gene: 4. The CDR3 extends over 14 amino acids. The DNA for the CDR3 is TGCGCCAGCAGCGCCCGGACAGGGGGCTACGAGCAGTACTTC. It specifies CASSARTGGYEQYF.

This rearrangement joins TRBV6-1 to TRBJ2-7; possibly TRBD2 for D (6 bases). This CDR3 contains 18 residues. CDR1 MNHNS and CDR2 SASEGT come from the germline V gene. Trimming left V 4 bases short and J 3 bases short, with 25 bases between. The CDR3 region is CASSGGGTGTSRYYEQYF. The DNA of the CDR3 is TGTGCCAGCAGTGGAGGCGGCACTGGAACTAGCCGGTACTACGAGCAGTACTTC.

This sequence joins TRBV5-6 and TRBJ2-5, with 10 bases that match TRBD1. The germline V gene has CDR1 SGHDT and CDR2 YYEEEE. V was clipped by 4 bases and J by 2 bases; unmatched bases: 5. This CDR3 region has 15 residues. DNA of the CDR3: TGTGCCAGCAGCGAGGACAGGGGGGGGCAAGAGACCCAGTACTTC. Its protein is CASSEDRGGQETQYF.